Below are 19 T cell receptor beta chains sequenced from a single sample in a study of identical twins. TCRdb re-called the 5' RACE reads through MiXCR, storing one row per CDR3 protein. The sample contains 350,000 or so distinct CDR3 sequences, approximately 10% of which appear only once. Sequenced material: naive T cells sorted from blood. All receptors come from a woman in her forties or fifties in good health.

The chain employs TRBV6-2 or TRBV6-3 and TRBJ1-1; D gene unclear. The CDR3 runs to 14 residues. CDR1 and CDR2 (germline): MNHEY, SVGEGT. The V end lost 2 bases, the J end lost 4 bases, and 11 bases lay between the germline ends. The CDR3 loop is CASSYRAAPTEAFF. DNA for the CDR3: TGTGCCAGCAGTTACCGCGCTGCCCCCACTGAAGCTTTCTTT.

The chain uses TRBV2 and TRBJ1-1, with D maybe TRBD1 (5 bases). This CDR3 comprises 14 residues. Germline values: CDR1 SNHLY, CDR2 FYNNEI. With 4 bases removed from V and 7 bases from J, the gap between germline ends came to 16 bases. The CDR3 coding sequence is TGTGCCAGCAGTGCCAAATTCGACAGCCTTGAAGCTTTCTTT. Translating it yields CASSAKFDSLEAFF.

This clonotype has ten or more counts. The genes are TRBV29-1 and TRBJ2-5, with TRBD2 matching over 8 bases. Germline loops: CDR1 SQVTM, CDR2 ANQGSEA. The V segment lost 5 bases and the J segment 2 bases; nucleotides outside the gene matches: 7. This CDR3 is 14 amino acids long. The CDR3 region is CSVCEAGVQETQYF. CDR3 coding DNA: TGCAGCGTTTGTGAAGCGGGAGTTCAAGAGACCCAGTACTTC.

This clonotype was counted at least ten times. The rearrangement links TRBV5-1 to TRBJ2-7; TRBD2 aligns across 10 bases. CDR3 size: 14 residues. V was clipped by 2 bases and J by 4 bases; unmatched bases: 3. Germline CDR1 reads SGHRS; CDR2 reads YFSETQ. The CDR3 bases are TGCGCCAGCAGCTTAGCGGGAGGGTCTTACGAGCAGTACTTC. This sequence encodes CASSLAGGSYEQYF.

J is TRBJ2-7 and V is TRBV10-2, with 7 bases lining up with TRBD2. Germline assignment: CDR1 WSHSY and CDR2 SAAADI. The CDR3 is made up of 13 amino acids. V trimming: 4 bases; J trimming: 2 bases; junction bases outside the gene matches: 2. For the CDR3, the DNA is TGCGCCAGCAGTGGAGCGGGGACCTACGAGCAGTACGTC. Residues: CASSGAGTYEQYV.

This clonotype was counted at least ten times. V gene TRBV7-9 combines with J gene TRBJ1-1; D is uncertain. CDR1 SEHNR and CDR2 FQNEAQ come from the germline V gene (reference sequence). The CDR3 totals 11 residues. The germline V and J ends were trimmed by 6 bases and 10 bases, with 12 bases remaining between them. The CDR3: CASRSEESAFF. CDR3 DNA sequence: TGTGCCAGCAGATCCGAGGAGTCAGCTTTCTTT.

This clonotype appeared a few times. V is TRBV20-1 and J is TRBJ2-3, with D perhaps TRBD2 (5 bases). Germline V gene lookup returns CDR1 DFQATT and CDR2 SNEGSKA (reference sequence). V dropped 3 bases and J dropped 0 bases, with 10 bases sitting between them. This CDR3 region has 14 residues. The CDR3 sequence is CSARWAGSTDTQYF. CDR3 DNA: TGCAGTGCTAGGTGGGCGGGCAGCACAGATACGCAGTATTTT.

The V and J genes are TRBV3-1 and TRBJ2-1; tentatively, D is TRBD1 or TRBD2 (5 bases each). CDR3 length equals 21 residues. V lost 1 base and J 0 bases, leaving 25 bases between the germline ends. Germline V gene sequence: CDR1 LGHDT, CDR2 YNNKEL (reference sequence). CDR3: CASSQAQIPGRLRSSYNEQFF. CDR3 sequence (DNA): TGTGCCAGCAGCCAAGCCCAAATTCCGGGACGGCTAAGAAGCTCCTACAATGAGCAGTTCTTC.

The V call is TRBV6-1, the J call TRBJ2-1; TRBD1 is a possible D gene (6 bases). The CDR3 has 14 residues. V shed 7 bases and J shed 4 bases, with 14 bases lying between them. Germline lookup yields CDR1 MNHNS and CDR2 SASEGT. The CDR3 nucleotides read TGTGCCAGCATTTTCCGGGACATATACAATGAGCAGTTCTTC. The encoded protein is CASIFRDIYNEQFF.

This clonotype was counted ten times or more. The gene calls are TRBV5-1 and TRBJ2-1, with 12 bases aligning to TRBD2. Germline loops: CDR1 SGHRS, CDR2 YFSETQ. The CDR3 is made up of 17 amino acids. Germline trimming cut 0 bases from V and 6 bases from J; bases unmatched to any gene: 7. The DNA for the CDR3 is TGCGCCAGCAGCTTGGTGGGACCGGGACTAGCGGGCAATGAGCAGTTCTTC. Protein: CASSLVGPGLAGNEQFF.

This clonotype has ten or more counts. The V and J genes are TRBV6-4 and TRBJ1-1, with D tentatively TRBD1 (5 bases). The CDR3 is 13 residues long. Germline loops: CDR1 MRHNA, CDR2 SNTAGT. Trimming cost V 2 bases and J 4 bases, with 8 bases left between them. The CDR3 spells CASSDRGGTEAFF. As DNA, the CDR3 is TGTGCCAGCAGTGACCGGGGGGGCACTGAAGCTTTCTTT.

This chain links TRBV2 with TRBJ2-7; 9 bases align to TRBD2. V lost 6 bases to trimming and J lost 2 bases; unmatched junction nucleotides: 11. The CDR3 consists of 16 residues. Germline assignment: CDR1 SNHLY and CDR2 FYNNEI. Here the CDR3 DNA reads TGTGCCAGCAGACCTCCCAGCGGGAGGAGGACCTACGAGCAGTACTTC. Translating it yields CASRPPSGRRTYEQYF.

This clonotype was picked up many times. The rearrangement uses TRBV5-1 and TRBJ2-3; 8 bases align to TRBD2. J lost 0 bases, V lost 0 bases, and 12 bases had no gene match. This CDR3 contains 19 residues. Germline V gene sequence: CDR1 SGHRS, CDR2 YFSETQ. CDR3 loop: CASSLAREGLALSTDTQYF. The CDR3 DNA sequence: TGCGCCAGCAGCTTGGCCCGGGAGGGGCTAGCCCTTAGCACAGATACGCAGTATTTT.

This chain links TRBV4-1 with TRBJ2-3; 10 bases map to TRBD1. Germline V gene lookup returns CDR1 MGHRA and CDR2 YSYEKL. V dropped 0 bases and J dropped 6; count of bases not matched to a gene: 15. The CDR3 runs to 19 residues. The chain's CDR3 is CASSQDPPPGQGISDTQYF. The CDR3, as DNA: TGCGCCAGCAGCCAAGATCCCCCACCGGGACAGGGGATTTCCGATACGCAGTATTTT.

This chain connects TRBV5-6 to TRBJ1-2; 9 nucleotides agree with TRBD1. With 3 bases clipped from V and 5 bases from J, the junction kept 8 bases outside the gene matches. The CDR3 runs 15 residues. CDR1 is SGHDT and CDR2 is YYEEEE in the germline V gene. The DNA for the CDR3 is TGTGCCAGCAGCTCCCGGGACAGGGAATTATATGGCTACACCTTC. Protein sequence: CASSSRDRELYGYTF.

This clonotype was detected ten times or more. The V call is TRBV12-3 or TRBV12-4, the J call TRBJ2-1, with 7 bases lining up with TRBD2. V lost 3 bases to trimming and J lost 12 bases; unmatched junction nucleotides: 11. The CDR3 runs to 14 residues. The DNA for the CDR3 is TGTGCCAGCAGTTTCTCGGGGGGTAAGGTCGGGCAGTTCTTC. It is translated as CASSFSGGKVGQFF.

The chain uses TRBV12-3 or TRBV12-4 and TRBJ1-5; D not certain. This CDR3 region has 12 residues. V was cut by 6 bases and J by 7 bases, with 10 bases left in between. CDR3 protein: CASSPLAQPQHF. In nucleotides, the CDR3 is TGTGCCAGCAGCCCCCTTGCGCAGCCCCAGCATTTT.

This chain links TRBV12-3 or TRBV12-4 with TRBJ2-1; D gene unclear. V lost 6 bases, J lost 10 bases, and 13 bases lay in between. CDR3 length: 12 residues. DNA of the CDR3: TGTGCCAGCAGCCCCCCCACACAGGAGCAGTTCTTC. Amino acids: CASSPPTQEQFF.

The chain is built from TRBV16 and TRBJ2-7, with D tentatively TRBD1 or TRBD2 (5 bases each). Trimming left V 1 base short and J 2 bases short, with 9 bases between. Germline values: CDR1 KGHSY, CDR2 FQNENV. This CDR3 is built from 14 residues. CDR3 DNA sequence: TGTGCCAGCAGCCAATTTCTGGGGGCCTACGAGCAGTACTTC. Translation gives CASSQFLGAYEQYF.